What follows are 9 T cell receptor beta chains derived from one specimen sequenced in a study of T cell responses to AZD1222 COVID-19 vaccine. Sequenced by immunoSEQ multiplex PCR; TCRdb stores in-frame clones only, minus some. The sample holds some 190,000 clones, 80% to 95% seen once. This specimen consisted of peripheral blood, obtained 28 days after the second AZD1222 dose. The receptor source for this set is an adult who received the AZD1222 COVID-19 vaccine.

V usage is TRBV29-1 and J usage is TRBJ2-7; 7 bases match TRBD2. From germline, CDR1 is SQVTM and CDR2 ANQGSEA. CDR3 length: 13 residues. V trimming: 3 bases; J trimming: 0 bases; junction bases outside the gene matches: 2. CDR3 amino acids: CSVEASGSYEQYF. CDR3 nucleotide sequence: TGCAGCGTTGAGGCTAGCGGCTCCTACGAGCAGTACTTC.

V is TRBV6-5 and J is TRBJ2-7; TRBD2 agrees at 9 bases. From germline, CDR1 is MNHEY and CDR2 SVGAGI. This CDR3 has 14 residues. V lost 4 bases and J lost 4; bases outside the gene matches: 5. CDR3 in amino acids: CASSWGLAKYEQYF. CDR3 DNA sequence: TGTGCCAGCAGTTGGGGACTAGCCAAATACGAGCAGTACTTC.

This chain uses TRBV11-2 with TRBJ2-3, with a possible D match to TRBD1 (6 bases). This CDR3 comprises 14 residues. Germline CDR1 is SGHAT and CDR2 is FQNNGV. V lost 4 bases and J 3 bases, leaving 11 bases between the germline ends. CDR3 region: CASSSMTGTDTQYF. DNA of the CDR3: TGTGCCAGCAGCTCGATGACAGGTACAGATACGCAGTATTTT.

DNA for the CDR3: TGTGCCAGCAGCTTAGGATCAGGGGGTTCGGTCTACGAGCAGTACTTC. This translates into CASSLGSGGSVYEQYF. The chain has TRBV11-3 and TRBJ2-7; 7 positions match TRBD1. Germline V lookup: CDR1 SGHNT, CDR2 YENEEA. The J segment lost 3 bases and the V segment lost 1 base, leaving 9 bases of the junction unmatched. The CDR3 is 16 residues long.

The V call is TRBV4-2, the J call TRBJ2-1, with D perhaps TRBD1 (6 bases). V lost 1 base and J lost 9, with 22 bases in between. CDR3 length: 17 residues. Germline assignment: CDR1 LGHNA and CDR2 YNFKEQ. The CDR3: CASSQVAWVRGVGEQFF. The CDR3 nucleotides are TGTGCCAGCAGCCAAGTTGCTTGGGTCAGGGGCGTCGGTGAGCAGTTCTTC.

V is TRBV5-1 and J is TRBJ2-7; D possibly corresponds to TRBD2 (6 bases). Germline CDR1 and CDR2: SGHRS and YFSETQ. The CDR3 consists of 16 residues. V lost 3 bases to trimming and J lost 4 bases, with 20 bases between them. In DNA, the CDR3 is TGCGCCAGCAGCTCACCCGACCGTGGGCGGGGTTACGAGCAGTACTTC. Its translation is CASSSPDRGRGYEQYF.

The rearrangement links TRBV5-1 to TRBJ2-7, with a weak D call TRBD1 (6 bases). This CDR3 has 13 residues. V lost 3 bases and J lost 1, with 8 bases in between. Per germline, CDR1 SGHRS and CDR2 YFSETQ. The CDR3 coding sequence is TGCGCCAGCAGCTCAGGACAGTCCTACGAGCAGTACTTC. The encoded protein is CASSSGQSYEQYF.

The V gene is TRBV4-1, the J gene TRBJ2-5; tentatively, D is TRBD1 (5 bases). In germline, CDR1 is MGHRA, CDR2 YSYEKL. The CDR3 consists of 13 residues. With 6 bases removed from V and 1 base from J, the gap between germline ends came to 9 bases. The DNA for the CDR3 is TGCGCCAGCAGATCGGACATCCAAGAGACCCAGTACTTC. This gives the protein CASRSDIQETQYF.

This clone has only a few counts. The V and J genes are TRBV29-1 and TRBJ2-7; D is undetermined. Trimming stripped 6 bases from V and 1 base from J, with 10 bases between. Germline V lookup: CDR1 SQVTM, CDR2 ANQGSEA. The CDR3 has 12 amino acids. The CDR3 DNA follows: TGCAGCGTGGGGATCGCGTCCTACGAGCAGTACTTC. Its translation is CSVGIASYEQYF.